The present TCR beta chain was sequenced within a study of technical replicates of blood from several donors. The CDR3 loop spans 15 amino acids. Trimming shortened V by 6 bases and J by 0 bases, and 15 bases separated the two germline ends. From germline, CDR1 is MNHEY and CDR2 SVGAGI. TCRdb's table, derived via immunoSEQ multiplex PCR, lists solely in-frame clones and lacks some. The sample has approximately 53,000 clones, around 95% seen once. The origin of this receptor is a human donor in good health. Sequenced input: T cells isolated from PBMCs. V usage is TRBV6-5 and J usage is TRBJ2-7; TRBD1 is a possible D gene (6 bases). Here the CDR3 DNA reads TGTGCCAGCAGACCCGCAGGGGAGAGCTCCTACGAGCAGTACTTC. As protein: CASRPAGESSYEQYF.